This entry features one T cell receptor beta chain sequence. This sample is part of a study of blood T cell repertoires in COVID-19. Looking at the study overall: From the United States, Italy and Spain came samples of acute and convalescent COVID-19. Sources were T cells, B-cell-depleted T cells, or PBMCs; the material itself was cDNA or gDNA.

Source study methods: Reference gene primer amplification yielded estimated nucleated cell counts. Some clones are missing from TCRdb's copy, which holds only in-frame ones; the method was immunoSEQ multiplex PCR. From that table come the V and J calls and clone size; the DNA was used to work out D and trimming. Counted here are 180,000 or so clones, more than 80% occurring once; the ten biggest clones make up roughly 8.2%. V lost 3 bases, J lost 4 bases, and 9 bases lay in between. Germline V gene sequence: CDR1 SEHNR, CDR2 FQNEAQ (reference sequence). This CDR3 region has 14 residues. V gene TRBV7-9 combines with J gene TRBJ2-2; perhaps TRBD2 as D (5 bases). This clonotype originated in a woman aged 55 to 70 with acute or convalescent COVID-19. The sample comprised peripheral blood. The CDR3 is CASSFGEITGELFF. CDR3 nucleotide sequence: TGTGCCAGCAGCTTCGGGGAGATCACCGGGGAGCTGTTTTTT. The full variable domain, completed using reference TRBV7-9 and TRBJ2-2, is DTGVSQNPRHKITKRGQNVTFRCDPISEHNRLYWYRQTLGQGPEFLTYFQNEAQLEKSRLLSDRFSAERPKGSFSTLEIQRTEQGDSAMYLCASSFGEITGELFFGEGSRLTVL.